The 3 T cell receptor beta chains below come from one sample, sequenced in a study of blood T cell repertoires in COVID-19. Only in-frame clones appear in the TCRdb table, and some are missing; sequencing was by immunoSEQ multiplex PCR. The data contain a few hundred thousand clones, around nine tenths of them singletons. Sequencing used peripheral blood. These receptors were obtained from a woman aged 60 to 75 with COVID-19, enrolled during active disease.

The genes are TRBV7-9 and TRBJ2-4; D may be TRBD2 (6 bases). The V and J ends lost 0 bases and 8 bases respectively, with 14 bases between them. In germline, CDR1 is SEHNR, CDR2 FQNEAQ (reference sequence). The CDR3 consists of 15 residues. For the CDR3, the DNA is TGTGCCAGCAGCTTAGCGGGAGGCCAAGGGTACATTCAGTACTTC. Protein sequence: CASSLAGGQGYIQYF.

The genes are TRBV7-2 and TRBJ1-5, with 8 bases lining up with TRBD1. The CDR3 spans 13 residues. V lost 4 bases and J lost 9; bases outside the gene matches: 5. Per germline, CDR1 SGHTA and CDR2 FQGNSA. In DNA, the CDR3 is TGTGCCAGCAGCTCGTCCGGGACAGGGCCCCAGCATTTT. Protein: CASSSSGTGPQHF.

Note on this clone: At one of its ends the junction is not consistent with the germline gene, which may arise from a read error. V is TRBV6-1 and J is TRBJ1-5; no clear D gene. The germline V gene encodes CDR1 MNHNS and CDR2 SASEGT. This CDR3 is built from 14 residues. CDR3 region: CASSENRHNQPQHF. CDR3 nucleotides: TGTGCCAGCAGTGAGAACAGACACAATCAGCCCCAACATTTT.